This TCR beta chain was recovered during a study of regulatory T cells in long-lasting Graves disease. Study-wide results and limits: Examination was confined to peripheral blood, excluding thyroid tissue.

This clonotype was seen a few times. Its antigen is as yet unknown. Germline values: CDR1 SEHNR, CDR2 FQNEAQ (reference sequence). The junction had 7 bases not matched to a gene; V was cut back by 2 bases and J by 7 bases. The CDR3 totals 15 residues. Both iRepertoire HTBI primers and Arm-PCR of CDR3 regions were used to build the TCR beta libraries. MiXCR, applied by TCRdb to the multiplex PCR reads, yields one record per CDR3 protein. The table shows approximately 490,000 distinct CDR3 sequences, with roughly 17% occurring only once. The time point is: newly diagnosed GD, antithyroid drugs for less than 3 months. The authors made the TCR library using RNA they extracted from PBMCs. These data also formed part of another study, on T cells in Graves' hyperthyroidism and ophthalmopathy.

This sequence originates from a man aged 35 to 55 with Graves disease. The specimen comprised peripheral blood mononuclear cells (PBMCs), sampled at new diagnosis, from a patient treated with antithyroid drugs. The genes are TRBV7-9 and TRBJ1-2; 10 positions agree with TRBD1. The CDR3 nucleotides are TGTGCCAGCAGCTTAACGGGACAGGGGATGATTGGCTACACCTTC. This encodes CASSLTGQGMIGYTF. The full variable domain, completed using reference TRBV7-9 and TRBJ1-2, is DTGVSQNPRHKITKRGQNVTFRCDPISEHNRLYWYRQTLGQGPEFLTYFQNEAQLEKSRLLSDRFSAERPKGSFSTLEIQRTEQGDSAMYLCASSLTGQGMIGYTFGSGTRLTVV.